What follows is one T cell receptor (beta chain) and its context. The antigen is undetermined. Germline CDR1 is LNHDA and CDR2 is SQIVND (reference sequence). V lost 3 bases and J 0 bases, leaving 12 bases between the germline ends. The CDR3 sequence is 16 residues long. These data are taken from a study of OX40 agonist ivuxolimab in advanced cancers. In the study overall: Patients with prior anti-PD-1, anti-PD-L1 or anti-CTLA-4 therapy were eligible; approximately 40% had some. Three partial responders included one hepatocellular carcinoma patient and two cutaneous melanoma patients. Study outcomes and limitations: Among the nonresponders, some also had low normalized T-cell clonal expansion.

Libraries were prepared by immunoSEQ multiplex PCR; TCRdb keeps only in-frame clonotypes and omits some of them. This repertoire shows tens of thousands of clones, approximately 80% found once; its top ten account for approximately 0.69%. The chain links TRBV19 to TRBJ2-1, with D possibly matching TRBD1 (5 bases). The clonotype comes from an adult with an advanced solid tumor such as melanoma, head and neck, liver or kidney cancer. Sequencing was performed on CD4+ or CD8+ T cells sorted from blood, taken in a trial of the OX40 agonist ivuxolimab. CDR3 bases: TGTGCCAGTAGTATGGGCAGGGCGGCCTCCTACAATGAGCAGTTCTTC. The encoded protein is CASSMGRAASYNEQFF.